The clone carrying this T cell receptor (beta chain) appeared a few times. Its target is not known. The trim removed 5 bases at V and 2 bases at J, leaving 10 bases unmatched. CDR1 and CDR2 (germline): MNHNS, SASEGT. This CDR3 is built from 17 residues. This record comes from a study of T cell repertoires in cytomegalovirus infection. Study information: Selection of CMV epitopes for the study included recently identified HLA-C-restricted and well-studied HLA-B-restricted ones.

TCRdb itself ran the reads through MiXCR, one entry per CDR3 protein. Of around 310,000 distinct CDR3 sequences in the sample, about 27% were seen once. The sequence derives from a human donor in good health (CMV status not recorded). Some clones in this sample may be carry-over from other donors' samples. The sequencing here drew on cultured PBMCs, taken from culture after CMV antigen stimulation. The V and J genes are TRBV6-1 and TRBJ2-3; TRBD2 matches 10 bases. For the CDR3, the DNA is TGTGCCAGCAGTCCCCCCCGGACTAGCGGCGACACAGATACGCAGTATTTT. As protein: CASSPPRTSGDTDTQYF.